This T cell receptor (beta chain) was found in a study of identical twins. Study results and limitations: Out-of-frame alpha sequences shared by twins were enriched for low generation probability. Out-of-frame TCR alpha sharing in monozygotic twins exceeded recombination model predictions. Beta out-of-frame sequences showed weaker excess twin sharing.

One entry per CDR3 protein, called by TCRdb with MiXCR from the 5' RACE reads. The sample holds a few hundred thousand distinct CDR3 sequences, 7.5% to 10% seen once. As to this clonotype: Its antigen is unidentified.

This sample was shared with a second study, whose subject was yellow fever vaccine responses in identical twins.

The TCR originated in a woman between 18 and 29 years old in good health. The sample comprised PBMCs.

CDR3 DNA: TGTGCCAGCAGTTTACGGGGACTAGTCTTCGATGAGCAGTTCTTC. Translation: CASSLRGLVFDEQFF. V is TRBV27 and J is TRBJ2-1; 8 bases fit TRBD2. The CDR3 has 15 amino acids. After removal of 2 bases from V and 8 bases from J, the junction contained 8 bases not matched to a gene. Germline V gives CDR1 MNHEY, CDR2 SMNVEV (reference sequence).